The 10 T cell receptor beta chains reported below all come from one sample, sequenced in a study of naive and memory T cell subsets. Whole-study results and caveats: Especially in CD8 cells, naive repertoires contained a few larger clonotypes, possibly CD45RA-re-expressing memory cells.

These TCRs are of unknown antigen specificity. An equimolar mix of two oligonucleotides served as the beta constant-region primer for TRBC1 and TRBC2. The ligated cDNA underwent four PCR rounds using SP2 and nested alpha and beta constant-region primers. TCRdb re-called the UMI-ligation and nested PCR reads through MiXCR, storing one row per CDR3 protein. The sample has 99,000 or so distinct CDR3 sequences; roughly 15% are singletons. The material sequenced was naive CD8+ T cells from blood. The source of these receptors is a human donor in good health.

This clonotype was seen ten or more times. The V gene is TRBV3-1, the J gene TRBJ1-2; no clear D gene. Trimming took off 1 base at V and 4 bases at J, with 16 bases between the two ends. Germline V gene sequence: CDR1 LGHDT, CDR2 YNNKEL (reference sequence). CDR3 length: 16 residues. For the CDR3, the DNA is TGTGCCAGCAGCCAAGTCCTCGAAGAGGGAAGCTATGGCTACACCTTC. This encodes CASSQVLEEGSYGYTF.

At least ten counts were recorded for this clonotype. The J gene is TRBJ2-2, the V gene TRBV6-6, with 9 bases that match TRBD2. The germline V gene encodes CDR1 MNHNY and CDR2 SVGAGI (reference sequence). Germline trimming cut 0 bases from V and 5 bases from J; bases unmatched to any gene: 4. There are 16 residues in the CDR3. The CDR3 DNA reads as TGTGCCAGCAGTTACTCAAGTAGCGGGGGTACCGGGGAGCTGTTTTTT. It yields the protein CASSYSSSGGTGELFF.

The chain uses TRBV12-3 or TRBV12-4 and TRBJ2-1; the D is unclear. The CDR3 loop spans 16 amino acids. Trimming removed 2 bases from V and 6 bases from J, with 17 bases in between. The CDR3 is CASSLIGSPWINEQFF. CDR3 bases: TGTGCCAGCAGTTTAATAGGCTCTCCTTGGATCAATGAGCAGTTCTTC.

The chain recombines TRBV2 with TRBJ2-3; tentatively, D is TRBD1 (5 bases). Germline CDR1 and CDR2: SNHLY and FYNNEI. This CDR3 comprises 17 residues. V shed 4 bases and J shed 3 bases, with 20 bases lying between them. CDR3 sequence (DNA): TGTGCCAGCAGTGTCCCCCGACAGACAGCAAGGACAGATACGCAGTATTTT. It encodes CASSVPRQTARTDTQYF.

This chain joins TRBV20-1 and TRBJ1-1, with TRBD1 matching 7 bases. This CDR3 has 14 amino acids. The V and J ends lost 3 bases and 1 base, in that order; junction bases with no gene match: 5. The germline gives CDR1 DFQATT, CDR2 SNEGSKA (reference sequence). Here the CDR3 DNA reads TGCAGTGCTAGCCCAGGGGGGGCGAACACTGAAGCTTTCTTT. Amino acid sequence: CSASPGGANTEAFF.

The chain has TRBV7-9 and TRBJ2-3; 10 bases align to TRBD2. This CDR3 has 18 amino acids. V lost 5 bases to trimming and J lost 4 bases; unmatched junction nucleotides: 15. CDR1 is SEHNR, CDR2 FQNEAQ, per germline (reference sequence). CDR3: CASSPAMELAGRADTQYF. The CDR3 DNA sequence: TGTGCCAGCAGCCCAGCAATGGAACTAGCGGGGAGGGCAGATACGCAGTATTTT.

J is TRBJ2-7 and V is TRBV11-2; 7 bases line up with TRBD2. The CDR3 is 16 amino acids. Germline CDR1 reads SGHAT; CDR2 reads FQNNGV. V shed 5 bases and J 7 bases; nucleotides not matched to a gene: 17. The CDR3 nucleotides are TGTGCCAGCAGCCCAGACACGAGTAGGGAGGGAAGAGAGCAGTACTTC. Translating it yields CASSPDTSREGREQYF.

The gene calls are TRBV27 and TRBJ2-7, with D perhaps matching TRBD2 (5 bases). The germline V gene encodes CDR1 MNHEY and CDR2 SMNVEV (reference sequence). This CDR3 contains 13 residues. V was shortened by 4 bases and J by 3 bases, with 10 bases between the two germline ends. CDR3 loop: CASSSGRSYEQYF. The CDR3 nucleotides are TGTGCCAGCAGTTCGGGAAGAAGCTACGAGCAGTACTTC.

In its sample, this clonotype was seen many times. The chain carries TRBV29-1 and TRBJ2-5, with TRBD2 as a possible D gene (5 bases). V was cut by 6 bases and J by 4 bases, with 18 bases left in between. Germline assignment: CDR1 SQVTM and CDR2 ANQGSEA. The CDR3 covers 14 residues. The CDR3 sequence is CSVRAANFRETQYF. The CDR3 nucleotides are TGCAGCGTGCGGGCCGCCAATTTCAGAGAGACCCAGTACTTC.

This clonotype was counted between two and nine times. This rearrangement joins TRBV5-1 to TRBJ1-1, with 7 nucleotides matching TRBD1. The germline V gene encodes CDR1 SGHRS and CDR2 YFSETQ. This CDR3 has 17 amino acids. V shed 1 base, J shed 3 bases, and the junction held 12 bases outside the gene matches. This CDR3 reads CASSLWGLGGPDTEAFF. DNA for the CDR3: TGCGCCAGCAGCTTGTGGGGCTTAGGGGGCCCCGACACTGAAGCTTTCTTT.